These 27 T cell receptor beta chains were sequenced from one sample in a study of T cell repertoires in ileal Crohn's disease (dated by TCRdb to between 2017 and 2020). Library creation used the immunoSEQ multiplex PCR assay. TCRdb re-hosts the immuneACCESS table, in-frame sequences only. Its copies lack some clones; in the studies checked, an unresolved V gene accounts for under half of them, and the cause for the rest is not known. A total of more than 4,000 clones appear in this sample, about 82% of them only once. Jointly, the top ten make up more than 15% of the sample. Sample: ileal tissue. These receptors originate from an adult with Crohn's disease.

The chain joins TRBV6-5 to TRBJ1-6; 8 bases map to TRBD1. This CDR3 is built from 14 residues. In germline, CDR1 is MNHEY, CDR2 SVGAGI. J gave up 10 bases and V 7 bases, and 9 bases lay outside the gene matches. CDR3 loop: CASTMTGDGSPLHF. The DNA of the CDR3 is TGTGCCAGCACCATGACAGGGGATGGCTCACCCCTCCACTTT.

This chain uses TRBV5-4 with TRBJ1-2; D ambiguous. V dropped 0 bases and J dropped 2 bases, with 8 bases sitting between them. The CDR3 is 14 residues long. Germline CDR1 SGHNT, CDR2 YYREEE (reference sequence). The CDR3: CASSLDPGNYGYTF. The CDR3 nucleotides are TGTGCCAGCAGCTTGGACCCGGGGAACTATGGCTACACCTTC.

The genes are TRBV5-6 and TRBJ1-2; D might be TRBD1 (5 bases). CDR1 is SGHDT, CDR2 YYEEEE, per germline. The CDR3 loop spans 15 amino acids. V shed 0 bases and J shed 2 bases, with 11 bases lying between them. CDR3 sequence: CASSLAGAGNYGYTF. DNA of the CDR3: TGTGCCAGCAGCTTGGCTGGGGCAGGAAACTATGGCTACACCTTC.

The chain uses TRBV6-5 and TRBJ1-1, with D unresolved. There are 13 residues in the CDR3. V gave up 2 bases and J gave up 7 bases, with 11 bases separating them. Per the germline V gene, CDR1 is MNHEY and CDR2 is SVGAGI. CDR3 bases: TGTGCCAGCAGTTACGACCGAACTAGTGAAGCTTTCTTT. Its translation: CASSYDRTSEAFF.

The table lists this clone with a few counts. This chain connects TRBV6-5 to TRBJ2-7; 9 positions agree with TRBD1. In germline, CDR1 is MNHEY, CDR2 SVGAGI. With 6 bases clipped from V and 1 base from J, the junction kept 4 bases outside the gene matches. The length of the CDR3 is 14 residues. Here the CDR3 reads CASSPGTGSYEQYF. CDR3 DNA sequence: TGTGCCAGCAGCCCCGGGACAGGGTCCTACGAGCAGTACTTC.

The chain carries TRBV6-6 and TRBJ2-6; weak D call: TRBD1 (5 bases). V lost 2 bases, J lost 0 bases, and 5 bases lay in between. The CDR3 sequence is 15 residues long. CDR1 and CDR2 from the germline V gene are MNHNY and SVGAGI (reference sequence). The CDR3 region is CASSYGASGANVLTF. In DNA, the CDR3 is TGTGCCAGCAGTTACGGGGCCTCTGGGGCCAACGTCCTGACTTTC.

The gene calls are TRBV25-1 and TRBJ1-1; TRBD1 matches 7 bases. J gave up 3 bases and V 8 bases, and 6 bases lay outside the gene matches. Germline V gene lookup returns CDR1 MGHDK and CDR2 SYGVNS. CDR3 length: 13 residues. CDR3 sequence: CASDRERDTEAFF. DNA for the CDR3: TGTGCCAGCGACAGGGAGAGGGACACTGAAGCTTTCTTT.

This clone is a singleton in its sample. V and J are TRBV5-6 and TRBJ1-4; D remains unclear. In germline, CDR1 is SGHDT, CDR2 YYEEEE. The CDR3 spans 15 residues. V was pared by 4 bases and J by 5 bases, with 15 bases between. CDR3 loop: CASSPTGSSNEKLFF. The CDR3 DNA sequence: TGTGCCAGCAGCCCGACGGGGAGCTCGAATGAAAAACTGTTTTTT.

V gene TRBV6-5 combines with J gene TRBJ1-1; D not resolved. This CDR3 is built from 14 residues. The germline gives CDR1 MNHEY, CDR2 SVGAGI. V lost 0 bases and J lost 2, with 7 bases in between. CDR3 in DNA: TGTGCCAGCAGTTACTCGGCGGGAAACACTGAAGCTTTCTTT. Translation gives CASSYSAGNTEAFF.

Turning to this clone: In this CDR3 the conserved last residue, phenylalanine or tryptophan, is missing, so a read error is likely. V gene TRBV30 combines with J gene TRBJ1-2; D gene uncertain. The CDR3 loop spans 13 amino acids. Germline values: CDR1 GTSNPN, CDR2 SVGIG (reference sequence). Trimming cost V 4 bases and J 6 bases, with 15 bases left between them. CDR3 in amino acids: CAWTPVLRDGYTL. The CDR3, as DNA: TGTGCCTGGACCCCTGTCCTGCGGGATGGCTACACCCTC.

The CDR3 DNA is TGTGCCAGCAGCTTTCTCGGGGAAGGCCAGCCCCAGCATTTT. As protein: CASSFLGEGQPQHF. The rearrangement links TRBV5-6 to TRBJ1-5, with D unclear. Trimming took off 2 bases at V and 7 bases at J, with 13 bases between the two ends. CDR3 length: 14 amino acids. The germline V gene has CDR1 SGHDT and CDR2 YYEEEE.

Here the CDR3 reads CATKDRVSNQPQHF. As DNA, the CDR3 is TGCGCCACAAAAGACAGAGTGAGCAATCAGCCCCAGCATTTT. The chain carries TRBV10-2 and TRBJ1-5, with D maybe TRBD1 (5 bases). Looked up from germline, CDR1 is WSHSY and CDR2 is SAAADI. This CDR3 is 14 amino acids long. The V gene lost 10 bases and the J gene lost 1 base, with 14 bases spanning the gap.

The gene calls are TRBV19 and TRBJ2-1; D may be TRBD2 (5 bases). Germline-derived CDR1 and CDR2 are LNHDA and SQIVND (reference sequence). The CDR3 loop spans 14 amino acids. V was clipped by 4 bases and J by 9 bases, with 16 bases between them. The DNA of the CDR3 is TGTGCCAGTAGTAAACCCCAAGCGGCTGTTGAGCAGTTCTTC. Translation gives CASSKPQAAVEQFF.

This clone is a singleton in its sample. This chain joins TRBV19 and TRBJ2-7; 7 bases are a match to TRBD1. The CDR3 is 15 residues long. The J segment lost 2 bases and the V segment lost 3 bases, leaving 7 bases of the junction unmatched. Germline V gives CDR1 LNHDA, CDR2 SQIVND (reference sequence). The CDR3 bases are TGTGCCAGTAGTATTAAAGGGGGCCCCACCTACGAGCAGTACTTC. Translation: CASSIKGGPTYEQYF.

The V call is TRBV29-1, the J call TRBJ2-7; D gene ambiguous. Trimming cost V 7 bases and J 10 bases, with 17 bases left between them. CDR3 size: 11 residues. Per germline, CDR1 SQVTM and CDR2 ANQGSEA. The CDR3 region has the DNA TGCAGCGCCGTCGCCACAGCAGAACAGTACTTC. Its translation: CSAVATAEQYF.

The genes are TRBV6-6 and TRBJ1-5, with TRBD1 matching over 7 bases. The CDR3 covers 14 residues. Per the germline V gene, CDR1 is MNHNY and CDR2 is SVGAGI (reference sequence). J gave up 7 bases and V 4 bases, and 7 bases lay outside the gene matches. Here the CDR3 reads CASSSTGYQQPQHF. The CDR3 coding sequence is TGTGCCAGCAGTTCGACAGGGTATCAGCAGCCCCAGCATTTT.

This chain connects TRBV19 to TRBJ1-5; the match to TRBD1 covers 8 bases. The V gene's germline CDR1 is LNHDA and CDR2 SQIVND (reference sequence). The length of the CDR3 is 16 residues. V gave up 3 bases and J gave up 1 base; unmatched junction bases: 5. For the CDR3, the DNA is TGTGCCAGTAGTATGAGGCAGGGGGCGAGCAATCAGCCCCAGCATTTT. Protein product: CASSMRQGASNQPQHF.

A word on this clone: This sample also contains other DNA sequences that code for the same CDR3. The rearrangement joins TRBV7-6 to TRBJ2-2; TRBD2 matches 7 bases. The trim removed 3 bases at V and 1 base at J, leaving 2 bases unmatched. The CDR3 has 15 amino acids. The germline V gene has CDR1 SGHVS and CDR2 FNYEAQ. This CDR3 is CASSLSGVNTGELFF. Written as DNA, the CDR3 is TGTGCCAGCAGCTTGAGCGGGGTGAACACCGGGGAGCTGTTTTTT.

V and J are TRBV7-6 and TRBJ2-5, with TRBD2 matching over 8 bases. The CDR3 totals 12 residues. Losses at the gene ends were 4 bases for V and 6 bases for J; bases not matched to a gene: 1. Germline V gene lookup returns CDR1 SGHVS and CDR2 FNYEAQ. As DNA, the CDR3 is TGTGCCAGCAGCTCGGGGGGGAAGACCCAGTACTTC. This sequence encodes CASSSGGKTQYF.

This clone has only a few counts. CDR3 protein: CASRSSNEKLFF. The DNA of the CDR3 is TGTGCCAGCAGGAGCTCTAATGAAAAACTGTTTTTT. The chain joins TRBV28 to TRBJ1-4; D call uncertain. The CDR3 spans 12 residues. V was trimmed by 6 bases and J by 3 bases, leaving 5 bases between them. The V gene's germline CDR1 is MDHEN and CDR2 SYDVKM.

The rearrangement uses TRBV5-6 and TRBJ2-2; the D is unclear. The CDR3 length is 13 residues. In germline, CDR1 is SGHDT, CDR2 YYEEEE. Trimming took 4 bases from V and 4 from J, leaving 8 bases between them. The CDR3 loop is CASSPTGTGELFF. CDR3 DNA sequence: TGTGCCAGCAGCCCCACGGGCACCGGGGAGCTGTTTTTT.

This clone was found once. This sequence joins TRBV5-1 and TRBJ1-1; TRBD1 agrees at 8 bases. The junction had 6 bases not matched to a gene; V was cut back by 4 bases and J by 4 bases. The CDR3 covers 14 residues. Germline V gene lookup returns CDR1 SGHRS and CDR2 YFSETQ. CDR3 DNA: TGCGCCAGCAGCCCCCAGGGGGCGAGCACTGAAGCTTTCTTT. Translation: CASSPQGASTEAFF. The complete variable domain, with remaining parts taken from reference TRBV5-1 and TRBJ1-1, reads KAGVTQTPRYLIKTRGQQVTLSCSPISGHRSVSWYQQTPGQGLQFLFEYFSETQRNKGNFPGRFSGRQFSNSRSEMNVSTLELGDSALYLCASSPQGASTEAFFGQGTRLTVV.

The chain is built from TRBV9 and TRBJ2-1, with D maybe TRBD1 (6 bases). The germline V gene encodes CDR1 SGDLS and CDR2 YYNGEE. The CDR3 runs 17 residues. Trimming removed 4 bases from V and 4 bases from J, with 21 bases in between. DNA of the CDR3: TGTGCCAGCAGCTCCAGCCCCAGGGGAAAGGGTTACAATGAGCAGTTCTTC. As protein: CASSSSPRGKGYNEQFF.

The rearrangement uses TRBV7-4 and TRBJ1-2; D is perhaps TRBD1 (6 bases). The CDR3 covers 12 residues. Germline CDR1 reads SGHVT; CDR2 reads SQSDAQ. V was trimmed by 8 bases and J by 8 bases, leaving 15 bases between them. The CDR3 sequence: CASLEQGAGYTF. CDR3 nucleotides: TGTGCCAGCTTAGAACAGGGCGCGGGCTACACCTTC.

The chain links TRBV18 to TRBJ1-2; D not certain. Germline V CDR1 and CDR2: KGHSH, LQKENI. This CDR3 is built from 15 residues. Trimming left V 6 bases short and J 2 bases short, with 16 bases between. As DNA, the CDR3 is TGTGCCAGCTCGGTTTTGCCAGGATCCAACTATGGCTACACCTTC. It is translated as CASSVLPGSNYGYTF.

The chain links TRBV7-3 to TRBJ1-1; TRBD1 might be the D (6 bases). Per germline, CDR1 SGHTA and CDR2 FQGTGA. The CDR3 contains 16 residues. The V and J ends lost 4 bases and 2 bases respectively, with 17 bases between them. The CDR3 spells CASSSDRNSINTEAFF. CDR3 sequence (DNA): TGTGCCAGCAGCTCCGACAGGAACTCCATAAACACTGAAGCTTTCTTT.

V gene TRBV10-3 combines with J gene TRBJ2-7, with 8 nucleotides matching TRBD1. With 10 bases clipped from V and 3 bases from J, the junction kept 2 bases outside the gene matches. The CDR3 has 11 residues. Germline V lookup: CDR1 ENHRY, CDR2 SYGVKD. The CDR3, as DNA: TGTGCCACCGGACAGGGCTACGAGCAGTACTTC. This translates into CATGQGYEQYF.